The 26 T cell receptor beta chains below all came from one sample that was sequenced in a study of radiotherapy plus CTLA-4 blockade in lung cancer. Profiling relied on immunoSEQ multiplex PCR, and the TCRdb table lists in-frame clones only, not all of them. The data hold about 62,000 clones, with about 72% observed a single time. The sample in question was peripheral blood, obtained from a patient treated with radiotherapy plus ipilimumab. These receptors all stem from a human donor with non-small cell lung cancer who had a complete response to radiotherapy plus ipilimumab.

The chain couples TRBV2 to TRBJ1-2, with 7 bases that match TRBD1. Germline loops: CDR1 SNHLY, CDR2 FYNNEI. V lost 9 bases, J lost 4 bases, and 14 bases stayed unmatched. This CDR3 region has 15 residues. DNA for the CDR3: TGTGCCAGTCGACAGGGACCACAAAAATCCTATGGCTACACCTTC. Amino acids: CASRQGPQKSYGYTF.

This rearrangement joins TRBV5-1 to TRBJ2-2; 10 bases are a match to TRBD2. CDR3 length: 17 amino acids. Losses at the gene ends were 0 bases for V and 5 bases for J; bases not matched to a gene: 7. Germline lookup yields CDR1 SGHRS and CDR2 YFSETQ. The CDR3 loop is CASSLEASGSGTGELFF. The CDR3 coding sequence is TGCGCCAGCAGCTTGGAAGCTAGCGGGAGCGGGACCGGGGAGCTGTTTTTT.

This chain connects TRBV19 to TRBJ1-2, with a possible D match to TRBD1 (5 bases). Germline assignment: CDR1 LNHDA and CDR2 SQIVND (reference sequence). This CDR3 comprises 13 residues. Between the trimmed V and J ends, which lost 3 bases and 8 bases, there was a span of 13 bases. Here the CDR3 reads CASSIGQNDGYTF. In nucleotides, the CDR3 is TGTGCCAGTAGTATCGGACAAAATGACGGCTACACCTTC.

The rearrangement links TRBV5-4 to TRBJ2-7; the D is unclear. CDR1 is SGHNT, CDR2 YYREEE, per germline (reference sequence). The CDR3 has 16 residues. The V end was cut by 0 bases, the J end by 4 bases, with 17 bases between. The CDR3 nucleotides read TGTGCCAGCAGCTTGGACATCTCCACCACCCGTTACGAGCAGTACTTC. Amino acid sequence: CASSLDISTTRYEQYF.

This clone was counted between two and nine times. The chain couples TRBV30 to TRBJ2-1, with 7 positions matching TRBD2. Trimming cost V 3 bases and J 0 bases; bases outside gene matches: 17. Per the germline V gene, CDR1 is GTSNPN and CDR2 is SVGIG (reference sequence). This CDR3 region has 19 residues. The CDR3 DNA follows: TGTGCCTGGAGCGGTGATGCGGGGGTTCTTCGAAGCTCCTACAATGAGCAGTTCTTC. Its protein product is CAWSGDAGVLRSSYNEQFF.

The V call is TRBV2, the J call TRBJ1-1; a possible D gene is TRBD1 (6 bases). The CDR3 runs to 12 residues. Germline V gives CDR1 SNHLY, CDR2 FYNNEI. V was pared by 3 bases and J by 10 bases, with 12 bases between. CDR3 nucleotide sequence: TGTGCCAGCAGTGATTGGGGGCTCGGAGCTTTCTTT. This encodes CASSDWGLGAFF.

This rearrangement joins TRBV2 to TRBJ2-3; D unclear. This CDR3 region has 13 residues. V dropped 7 bases and J dropped 1 base, with 9 bases sitting between them. Germline values: CDR1 SNHLY, CDR2 FYNNEI. CDR3 residues: CASNTIRTDTQYF. CDR3 DNA: TGTGCCAGCAACACGATCCGCACAGATACGCAGTATTTT.

Only a few counts were recorded for this clone. V and J are TRBV7-9 and TRBJ1-5; possibly TRBD1 for D (6 bases). V dropped 3 bases and J dropped 2 bases, with 14 bases sitting between them. The CDR3 sequence is 16 residues long. Germline V lookup: CDR1 SEHNR, CDR2 FQNEAQ (reference sequence). This CDR3 reads CASSFSGAAGNQPQHF. CDR3 DNA: TGTGCCAGCAGCTTCTCAGGGGCGGCAGGCAATCAGCCCCAGCATTTT. Combining the CDR3 with reference TRBV7-9 and TRBJ1-5 gives the whole variable domain DTGVSQNPRHKITKRGQNVTFRCDPISEHNRLYWYRQTLGQGPEFLTYFQNEAQLEKSRLLSDRFSAERPKGSFSTLEIQRTEQGDSAMYLCASSFSGAAGNQPQHFGDGTRLSIL.

The V call is TRBV19, the J call TRBJ2-2; TRBD1 matches 7 bases. Per the germline V gene, CDR1 is LNHDA and CDR2 is SQIVND (reference sequence). The CDR3 totals 16 residues. The V and J ends lost 5 bases and 2 bases, in that order; junction bases with no gene match: 8. The CDR3 sequence is CASSYNRGTNTGELFF. CDR3 nucleotides: TGTGCCAGTAGTTACAACAGGGGAACAAACACCGGGGAGCTGTTTTTT.

V is TRBV15 and J is TRBJ2-7, with 9 positions matching TRBD1. Unmatched junction bases numbered 7, after V lost 1 base and J lost 3 bases. This CDR3 has 16 residues. In germline, CDR1 is LNHNV, CDR2 YYDKDF (reference sequence). This CDR3 reads CATSRAAVGQGYEQYF. The CDR3 DNA follows: TGTGCCACCAGCAGAGCCGCGGTGGGACAGGGCTACGAGCAGTACTTC.

CDR3 nucleotide sequence: TGTGCCAGCAGTTTAACCCATACTAGCGCTGGCACAGATACGCAGTATTTT. Amino acid sequence: CASSLTHTSAGTDTQYF. The rearrangement uses TRBV27 and TRBJ2-3, with 7 bases fitting TRBD2. Per germline, CDR1 MNHEY and CDR2 SMNVEV (reference sequence). This CDR3 contains 17 residues. Trimming took 2 bases from V and 1 from J; bases not matched to a gene: 9.

The rearrangement links TRBV28 to TRBJ2-2; maybe TRBD1 (8 bases). Looked up from germline, CDR1 is MDHEN and CDR2 is SYDVKM. The CDR3 runs 15 residues. Trimming shortened V by 5 bases and J by 5 bases, and 15 bases separated the two germline ends. The CDR3 loop is CASSAQGEGTGELFF. The CDR3 DNA reads TGTGCCAGCAGTGCACAGGGGGAGGGGACCGGGGAGCTGTTTTTT.

The chain employs TRBV5-1 and TRBJ1-1; D is ambiguous. Trimming shortened V by 2 bases and J by 3 bases, and 20 bases separated the two germline ends. Looked up from germline, CDR1 is SGHRS and CDR2 is YFSETQ. This CDR3 is 17 amino acids long. CDR3 sequence (DNA): TGCGCCAGCAGCTTAGGCTTTGGCAGGTTATTAGACACTGAAGCTTTCTTT. This codes for CASSLGFGRLLDTEAFF.

This chain connects TRBV2 to TRBJ2-5, with D possibly called TRBD1 or TRBD2 (5 bases each). TRBJ2-7 matches the DNA end more closely, so the J call is doubtful. The CDR3 spans 14 residues. The germline gives CDR1 SNHLY, CDR2 FYNNEI. The CDR3 DNA follows: TGTGCCAGCAGTCACCAGGGTAAGGGACACGAGCAGTACTTC. This gives the protein CASSHQGKGHEQYF.

The chain joins TRBV7-9 to TRBJ2-3; D not resolved. Trimming cost V 0 bases and J 1 base, with 8 bases left between them. This CDR3 is built from 15 residues. CDR1 and CDR2 (germline): SEHNR, FQNEAQ (reference sequence). As DNA, the CDR3 is TGTGCCAGCAGCTTAGCGTCGGGTCGCACAGATACGCAGTATTTT. Translation gives CASSLASGRTDTQYF.

Written as DNA, the CDR3 is TGTGCCAGCAGCTTGGGGGAGGGGAGGCCCCAGCATTTT. Its translation: CASSLGEGRPQHF. The genes are TRBV11-2 and TRBJ1-5; D is possibly TRBD1 (5 bases). From germline, CDR1 is SGHAT and CDR2 FQNNGV. V dropped 3 bases and J dropped 9 bases, with 12 bases sitting between them. The CDR3 length is 13 residues.

The chain uses TRBV6-6 and TRBJ2-2, with D possibly TRBD2 on 6 matching bases. Per the germline V gene, CDR1 is MNHNY and CDR2 is SVGAGI (reference sequence). Trimming removed 7 bases from V and 3 bases from J, with 15 bases in between. The CDR3 loop spans 15 amino acids. CDR3 amino acids: CASTSRGSDTGELFF. CDR3 bases: TGTGCCAGCACTTCCCGGGGGTCCGACACCGGGGAGCTGTTTTTT.

V and J are TRBV2 and TRBJ1-6; 8 nucleotides agree with TRBD1. The CDR3 is 16 amino acids. The germline V gene encodes CDR1 SNHLY and CDR2 FYNNEI. The V and J ends lost 2 bases and 10 bases, in that order; junction bases with no gene match: 10. CDR3 bases: TGTGCCAGCAGTGAAAGGGCGACAGGGGTCGGCTCACCCCTCCACTTT. Translating gives CASSERATGVGSPLHF.

This sequence joins TRBV2 and TRBJ2-1, with D unresolved. This CDR3 is built from 14 residues. V lost 8 bases, J lost 2 bases, and 13 bases lay in between. The germline CDR1 and CDR2 sequences are SNHLY and FYNNEI. CDR3 nucleotides: TGTGCCAGCCGCTCGCCTGGGCCCTACAATGAGCAGTTCTTC. Translating gives CASRSPGPYNEQFF. Drawing the rest from reference TRBV2 and TRBJ2-1, the complete variable domain is EPEVTQTPSHQVTQMGQEVILRCVPISNHLYFYWYRQILGQKVEFLVSFYNNEISEKSEIFDDQFSVERPDGSNFTLKIRSTKLEDSAMYFCASRSPGPYNEQFFGPGTRLTVL.

DNA for the CDR3: TGCGCCAGCAGGGGTAGCGGGGAACACAATGAGCAGTTCTTC. Protein sequence: CASRGSGEHNEQFF. The V and J genes are TRBV5-1 and TRBJ2-1; TRBD2 aligns across 8 bases. CDR1 is SGHRS and CDR2 is YFSETQ in the germline V gene. Unmatched junction bases numbered 6, after V lost 5 bases and J lost 5 bases. The CDR3 contains 14 residues.

The V and J genes are TRBV4-1 and TRBJ2-3; TRBD2 matches at 7 bases. This CDR3 contains 19 residues. V dropped 0 bases and J dropped 6; count of bases not matched to a gene: 18. CDR1 MGHRA and CDR2 YSYEKL come from the germline V gene. Here the CDR3 reads CASSQERGGRLASPDTQYF. The CDR3 DNA reads TGCGCCAGCAGCCAAGAAAGGGGCGGTAGACTAGCCTCCCCGGATACGCAGTATTTT.

The chain joins TRBV6-5 to TRBJ1-2; TRBD1 matches 7 bases. The CDR3 has 15 amino acids. With V trimmed by 0 bases and J by 5 bases, 6 bases remained unmatched. Germline V gene data show CDR1 as MNHEY and CDR2 as SVGAGI. The CDR3 here is CASSYSIGRGYGYTF. The DNA of the CDR3 is TGTGCCAGCAGTTACTCGATAGGCAGGGGGTATGGCTACACCTTC.

V gene TRBV5-1 combines with J gene TRBJ1-4; the D is unclear. The CDR3 has 13 residues. V gave up 0 bases and J gave up 8 bases, with 8 bases separating them. Looked up from germline, CDR1 is SGHRS and CDR2 is YFSETQ. The DNA of the CDR3 is TGCGCCAGCAGCTTGGCCGGAGGGGAAAAACTGTTTTTT. It is translated as CASSLAGGEKLFF.

V gene TRBV30 combines with J gene TRBJ2-3; possibly TRBD2 for D (6 bases). CDR1 and CDR2 from the germline V gene are GTSNPN and SVGIG (reference sequence). V was pared by 2 bases and J by 0 bases, with 9 bases between. The CDR3 has 14 residues. CDR3 loop: CAWSPAGSTDTQYF. The CDR3 bases are TGTGCCTGGAGTCCAGCGGGTAGCACAGATACGCAGTATTTT.

The chain employs TRBV7-9 and TRBJ2-2; 7 bases are shared with TRBD1. This CDR3 contains 16 residues. The junction had 9 bases not matched to a gene; V was cut back by 4 bases and J by 4 bases. Germline values: CDR1 SEHNR, CDR2 FQNEAQ (reference sequence). CDR3 region: CASSSEGARVTGELFF. The CDR3 region has the DNA TGTGCCAGCAGCTCTGAGGGGGCGCGGGTCACCGGGGAGCTGTTTTTT.

This clone was detected only a few times. The gene calls are TRBV6-6 and TRBJ1-5; TRBD1 matches at 8 bases. CDR1 and CDR2 from the germline V gene are MNHNY and SVGAGI (reference sequence). With V trimmed by 8 bases and J by 11 bases, 11 bases remained unmatched. The CDR3 sequence is 13 residues long. The CDR3 coding sequence is TGTGCCAGCGAGACAGGGGTCCTGGCAGCCCAGCATTTT. Protein product: CASETGVLAAQHF.